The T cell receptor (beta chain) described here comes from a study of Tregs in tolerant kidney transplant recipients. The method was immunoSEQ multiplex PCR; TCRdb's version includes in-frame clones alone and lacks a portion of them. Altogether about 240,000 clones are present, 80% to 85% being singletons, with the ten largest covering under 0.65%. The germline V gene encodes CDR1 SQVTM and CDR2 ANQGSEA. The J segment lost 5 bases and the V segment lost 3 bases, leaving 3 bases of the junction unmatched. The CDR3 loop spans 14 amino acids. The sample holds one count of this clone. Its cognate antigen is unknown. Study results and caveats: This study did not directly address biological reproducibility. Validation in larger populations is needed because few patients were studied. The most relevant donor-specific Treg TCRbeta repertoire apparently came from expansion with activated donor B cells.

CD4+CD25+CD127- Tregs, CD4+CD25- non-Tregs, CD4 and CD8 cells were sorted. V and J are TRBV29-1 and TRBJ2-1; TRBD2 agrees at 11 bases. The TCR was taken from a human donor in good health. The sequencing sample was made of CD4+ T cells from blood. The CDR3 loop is CSVDVLAGDNEQFF. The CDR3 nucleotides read TGCAGCGTTGATGTACTAGCGGGGGACAATGAGCAGTTCTTC.